The 4 T cell receptor beta chains below come from one sample, sequenced in a study of Graves' ophthalmopathy and Graves' hyperthyroidism. Transcripts of RNA were the source for amplifying TCR beta CDR3 regions. HTBI primers primed a first-round RT-PCR, and a second-round multiplex PCR followed. TCRdb recomputed calls from the multiplex PCR reads with MiXCR, one row per CDR3 protein. The table lists 450,000 or so distinct CDR3 sequences, about 15% of them singletons. What was sequenced was blood. The receptors here all came from a woman aged 30 to 39 with Graves' ophthalmopathy.

This clonotype was recorded at least ten times. This chain connects TRBV28 to TRBJ2-2; 7 bases are a match to TRBD1. Per germline, CDR1 MDHEN and CDR2 SYDVKM. V lost 7 bases and J lost 3; bases outside the gene matches: 8. The CDR3 spans 15 residues. The CDR3 DNA sequence: TGTGCCAGCAAACGAGGGGGCTTCGACACCGGGGAGCTGTTTTTT. Its translation: CASKRGGFDTGELFF. Complete variable domain (other parts from reference TRBV28 and TRBJ2-2): DVKVTQSSRYLVKRTGEKVFLECVQDMDHENMFWYRQDPGLGLRLIYFSYDVKMKEKGDIPEGYSVSREKKERFSLILESASTNQTSMYLCASKRGGFDTGELFFGEGSRLTVL.

This clonotype was detected a few times. The chain uses TRBV30 and TRBJ2-4, with D perhaps TRBD1 (5 bases). Trimming removed 3 bases from V and 0 bases from J, with 9 bases in between. The CDR3 runs to 14 residues. Looked up from germline, CDR1 is GTSNPN and CDR2 is SVGIG (reference sequence). The CDR3 sequence is CAWRPRVAKNIQYF. CDR3 coding DNA: TGTGCCTGGAGGCCCAGGGTAGCCAAAAACATTCAGTACTTC.

This clonotype was seen at least ten times. The J gene is TRBJ1-2, the V gene TRBV12-3 or TRBV12-4; D not resolved. The CDR3 sequence is 13 residues long. V lost 6 bases and J 3 bases, leaving 11 bases between the germline ends. CDR3 DNA sequence: TGTGCCAGCAGGGACCGAGGGTACTATGGCTACACCTTC. Its protein product is CASRDRGYYGYTF.

In this sample, this clonotype turned up many times. The chain is built from TRBV6-5 and TRBJ1-1; D perhaps matches TRBD1 (5 bases). This CDR3 has 14 residues. CDR1 and CDR2 (germline): MNHEY, SVGAGI. V was pared by 7 bases and J by 4 bases, with 16 bases between. The CDR3 DNA is TGTGCCAGCACCCCCCGGGGCAGCGGCACTGAAGCTTTCTTT. Protein: CASTPRGSGTEAFF.